This T cell receptor (beta chain) was identified in a study of PD-1 blockade in classical Hodgkin lymphoma. Time point described: cycle 4 day 1 (C4D1), after 5 to 7 weeks of nivolumab. In every patient, relapse followed autologous stem cell transplantation, while exposure to brentuximab vedotin differed. Here immunoSEQ multiplex PCR was the method, and the copy in TCRdb shows in-frame clones only, minus some. The sample lists under 130,000 clones, 89% occurring once. Looked up from germline, CDR1 is SGHNT and CDR2 is YYREEE (reference sequence). The CDR3 consists of 15 residues. Between the trimmed V and J ends, which lost 0 bases and 5 bases, there was a span of 11 bases.

This sample comprised peripheral blood mononuclear cells (PBMCs), obtained before the fourth cycle of nivolumab. This sequence joins TRBV5-4 and TRBJ1-4; weak D call: TRBD1 (6 bases). This TCR was sampled from a human donor with classical Hodgkin lymphoma. CDR3 residues: CASSLAAGENEKLFF. The DNA of the CDR3 is TGTGCCAGCAGCTTGGCGGCAGGGGAGAATGAAAAACTGTTTTTT. Together with reference TRBV5-4 and TRBJ1-4, the CDR3 gives the full variable domain: ETGVTQSPTHLIKTRGQQVTLRCSSQSGHNTVSWYQQALGQGPQFIFQYYREEENGRGNFPPRFSGLQFPNYSSELNVNALELDDSALYLCASSLAAGENEKLFFGSGTQLSVL.